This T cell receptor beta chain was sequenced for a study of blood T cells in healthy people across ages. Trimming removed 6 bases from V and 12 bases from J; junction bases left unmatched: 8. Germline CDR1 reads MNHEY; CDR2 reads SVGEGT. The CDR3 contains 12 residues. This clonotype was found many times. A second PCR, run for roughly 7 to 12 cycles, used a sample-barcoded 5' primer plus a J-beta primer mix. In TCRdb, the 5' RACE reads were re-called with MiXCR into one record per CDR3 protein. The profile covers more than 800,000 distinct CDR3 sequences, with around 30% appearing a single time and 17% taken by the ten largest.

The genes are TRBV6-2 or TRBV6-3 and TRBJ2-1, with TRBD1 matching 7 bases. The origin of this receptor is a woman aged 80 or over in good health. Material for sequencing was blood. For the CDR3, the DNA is TGTGCCAGCAGGCCCACAGGGGCAGGGCAGTTCTTC. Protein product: CASRPTGAGQFF.